The 9 T cell receptor beta chains listed next were all sequenced from one sample in a study of CD4 and CD8 cells across lung adenocarcinoma regions. TCRdb reanalysed the PCR reads using MiXCR and keeps one entry per CDR3 protein. The profile shows about 19,000 distinct CDR3 sequences, 46% of them singletons. The sample was CD4+ T cells from the margin of a lung tumor. The source of these receptors is a male donor with lung adenocarcinoma. The CD4 and CD8 labels of this study may be unreliable.

The chain employs TRBV6-5 and TRBJ2-2, with 8 nucleotides matching TRBD1. V was pared by 5 bases and J by 6 bases, with 8 bases of the junction left unmatched. The CDR3 loop spans 15 amino acids. CDR1 is MNHEY and CDR2 is SVGAGI in the germline V gene. In nucleotides, the CDR3 is TGTGCCAGCAGTCCCCGGACAGGGATGGCCGGGGAGCTGTTTTTT. Its translation is CASSPRTGMAGELFF.

The V call is TRBV4-2, the J call TRBJ2-1; 11 bases agree with TRBD2. V trimming: 1 base; J trimming: 5 bases; junction bases outside the gene matches: 1. Germline values: CDR1 LGHNA, CDR2 YNFKEQ. The CDR3 extends over 15 amino acids. The CDR3 sequence: CASSQVLAGDNEQFF. The CDR3, as DNA: TGTGCCAGCAGCCAAGTACTAGCGGGAGACAATGAGCAGTTCTTC.

At least ten counts were recorded for this clonotype. The V and J genes are TRBV6-1 and TRBJ1-5; TRBD1 matches at 8 bases. Looked up from germline, CDR1 is MNHNS and CDR2 is SASEGT. The CDR3 sequence is 13 residues long. V was pared by 6 bases and J by 4 bases, with 2 bases of the junction left unmatched. The chain's CDR3 is CASRDRGNQPQHF. CDR3 DNA sequence: TGTGCCAGCAGAGACAGGGGAAATCAGCCCCAGCATTTT.

This clonotype was seen at least ten times. This chain connects TRBV7-2 to TRBJ2-7, with D possibly TRBD1 on 5 matching bases. Trimming pared 5 bases from V and 6 bases from J, leaving 17 bases between. The CDR3 runs 14 residues. Germline CDR1 reads SGHTA; CDR2 reads FQGNSA. The CDR3 DNA is TGTGCCAGCAGCCAGGGATCGACCCTCCCCGAGCAGTACTTC. It encodes CASSQGSTLPEQYF.

This clonotype is medium-sized by share. The V and J genes are TRBV6-1 and TRBJ2-5, with 10 bases matching TRBD1. Germline V CDR1 and CDR2: MNHNS, SASEGT. The CDR3 spans 15 residues. With 5 bases clipped from V and 5 bases from J, the junction kept 8 bases outside the gene matches. The CDR3 region is CASSPQTGGGETQYF. In DNA, the CDR3 is TGTGCCAGCAGTCCCCAGACAGGGGGCGGGGAGACCCAGTACTTC.

The rearrangement joins TRBV30 to TRBJ2-1; TRBD1 aligns across 8 bases. V dropped 0 bases and J dropped 6; count of bases not matched to a gene: 4. CDR1 and CDR2 from the germline V gene are GTSNPN and SVGIG (reference sequence). CDR3 length: 14 amino acids. The CDR3 DNA reads as TGTGCCTGGAGTGTTGGGCAGGGGGCCAATGAGCAGTTCTTC. This sequence encodes CAWSVGQGANEQFF.

Regarding this clonotype: Mismatch with germline at one junction end may stem from a read error. V and J are TRBV4-2 and TRBJ2-4; D is perhaps TRBD1 or TRBD2 (5 bases each). Germline-derived CDR1 and CDR2 are LGHNA and YNFKEQ. The CDR3 totals 16 residues. The CDR3 DNA reads TGTGCGAGCAGCGAAGAGGGGCCGAGAGCCAAAGATACGCAGTACTTC. Protein sequence: CASSEEGPRAKDTQYF.

This chain joins TRBV12-3 or TRBV12-4 and TRBJ2-5, with D possibly called TRBD1 or TRBD2 (5 bases each). Trimming shortened V by 2 bases and J by 4 bases, and 14 bases separated the two germline ends. This CDR3 has 15 amino acids. DNA of the CDR3: TGTGCCAGCAGTTTATCCGGGACGACGGTAGAGACCCAGTACTTC. Translated, it gives CASSLSGTTVETQYF.

This clonotype is deemed medium-sized. This chain connects TRBV4-1 to TRBJ2-1; 11 nucleotides agree with TRBD2. The V gene's germline CDR1 is MGHRA and CDR2 YSYEKL. Trimming removed 1 base from V and 3 bases from J; junction bases left unmatched: 5. This CDR3 has 17 residues. The DNA of the CDR3 is TGCGCCAGCAGCCAAGTCCTGGGACTAGCGGTCTACAATGAGCAGTTCTTC. Its translation: CASSQVLGLAVYNEQFF.